These 4 T cell receptor beta chains share one sample of origin, sequenced in a study of blood T cell repertoires in COVID-19. The protocol was immunoSEQ multiplex PCR, while the TCRdb copy is restricted to in-frame clones and leaves out a portion. The data show around 100,000 clones, approximately 81% seen once. Sequencing input: peripheral blood. These receptors were collected from a man in his forties with acute or convalescent COVID-19.

This rearrangement joins TRBV28 to TRBJ1-4, with TRBD1 matching 10 bases. The CDR3 runs to 16 residues. Germline V lookup: CDR1 MDHEN, CDR2 SYDVKM. V was clipped by 3 bases and J by 7 bases; unmatched bases: 8. The CDR3 region is CASSLPPGQGTEKLFF. CDR3 nucleotide sequence: TGTGCCAGCAGTTTGCCCCCGGGACAGGGGACTGAAAAACTGTTTTTT.

This chain uses TRBV6-5 with TRBJ2-7; 9 bases match TRBD2. Germline V gene lookup returns CDR1 MNHEY and CDR2 SVGAGI. The V and J ends lost 0 bases and 7 bases, in that order; junction bases with no gene match: 7. The CDR3 has 15 residues. CDR3 region: CASSYSQAGGGEQYF. CDR3 DNA: TGTGCCAGCAGTTACTCCCAAGCGGGAGGTGGAGAGCAGTACTTC.

This chain uses TRBV27 with TRBJ2-7; perhaps TRBD1 as D (6 bases). The V gene's germline CDR1 is MNHEY and CDR2 SMNVEV (reference sequence). The CDR3 length is 13 residues. V gave up 5 bases and J gave up 6 bases, with 14 bases separating them. CDR3 loop: CASSTRTGSEQYF. The CDR3 DNA reads TGTGCCAGCAGTACTCGCACAGGGAGCGAGCAGTACTTC.

The chain combines TRBV14 with TRBJ1-4, with TRBD1 matching 8 bases. The CDR3 has 13 amino acids. CDR1 is SGHDN, CDR2 FVKESK, per germline. J gave up 8 bases and V 4 bases, and 3 bases lay outside the gene matches. DNA for the CDR3: TGTGCCAGCAGCCGAGGGGACAGGGAAAAACTGTTTTTT. Protein: CASSRGDREKLFF.